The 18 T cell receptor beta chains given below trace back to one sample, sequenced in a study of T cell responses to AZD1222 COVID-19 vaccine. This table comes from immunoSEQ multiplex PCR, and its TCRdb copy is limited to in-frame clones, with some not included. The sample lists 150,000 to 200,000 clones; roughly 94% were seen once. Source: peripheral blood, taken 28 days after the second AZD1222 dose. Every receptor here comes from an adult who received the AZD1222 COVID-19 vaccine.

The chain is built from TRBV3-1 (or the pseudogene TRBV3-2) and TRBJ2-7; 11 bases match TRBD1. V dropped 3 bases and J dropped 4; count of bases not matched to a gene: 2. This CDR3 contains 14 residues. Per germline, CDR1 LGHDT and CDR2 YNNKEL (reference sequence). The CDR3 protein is CASSQGQGGYEQYF. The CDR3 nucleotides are TGTGCCAGCAGCCAGGGACAGGGGGGATACGAGCAGTACTTC.

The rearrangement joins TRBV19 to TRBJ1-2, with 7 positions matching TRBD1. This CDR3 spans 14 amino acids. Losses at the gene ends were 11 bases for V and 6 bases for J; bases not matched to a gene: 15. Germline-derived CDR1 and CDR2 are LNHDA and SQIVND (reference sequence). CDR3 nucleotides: TGTGCCCTTAAAAGGGACAGTGGGGAGGATGGCTACACCTTC. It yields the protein CALKRDSGEDGYTF.

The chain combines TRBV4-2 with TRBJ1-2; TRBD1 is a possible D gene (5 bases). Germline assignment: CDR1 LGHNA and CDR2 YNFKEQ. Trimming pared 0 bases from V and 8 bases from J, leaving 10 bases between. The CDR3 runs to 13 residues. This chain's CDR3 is CASSQDGREGYTF. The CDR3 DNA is TGTGCCAGCAGCCAAGATGGCAGGGAAGGCTACACCTTC.

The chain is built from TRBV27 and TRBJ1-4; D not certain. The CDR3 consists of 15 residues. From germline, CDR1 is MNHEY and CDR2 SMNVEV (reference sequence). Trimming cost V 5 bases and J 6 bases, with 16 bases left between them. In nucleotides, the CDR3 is TGTGCCAGCAGTGATGGCGTCGCCCGTGATGAAAAACTGTTTTTT. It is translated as CASSDGVARDEKLFF.

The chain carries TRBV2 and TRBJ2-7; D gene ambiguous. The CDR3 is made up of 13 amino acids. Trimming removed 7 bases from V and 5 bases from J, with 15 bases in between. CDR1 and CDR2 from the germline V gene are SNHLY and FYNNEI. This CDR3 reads CASNGVYGHEQYF. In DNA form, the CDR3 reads TGTGCCAGCAATGGGGTGTATGGCCACGAGCAGTACTTC.

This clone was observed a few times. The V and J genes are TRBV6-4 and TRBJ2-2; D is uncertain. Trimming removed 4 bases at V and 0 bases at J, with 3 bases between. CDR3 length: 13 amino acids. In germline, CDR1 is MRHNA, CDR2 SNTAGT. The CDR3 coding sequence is TGTGCCAGCAGTGTAGCGAACACCGGGGAGCTGTTTTTT. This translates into CASSVANTGELFF.

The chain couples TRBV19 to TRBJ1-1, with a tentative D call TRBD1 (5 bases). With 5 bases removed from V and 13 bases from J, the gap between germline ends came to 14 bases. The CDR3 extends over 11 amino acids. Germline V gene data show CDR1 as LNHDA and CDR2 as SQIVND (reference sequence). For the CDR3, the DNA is TGTGCCAGTAGTTCGACAGACCAAGGTTTCTTT. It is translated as CASSSTDQGFF.

CDR3 loop: CASSVEGGFGYTF. In DNA, the CDR3 is TGTGCCAGCAGCGTAGAAGGAGGGTTTGGCTACACCTTC. The rearrangement links TRBV9 to TRBJ1-2, with D unclear. V was shortened by 0 bases and J by 7 bases, with 10 bases between the two germline ends. Per the germline V gene, CDR1 is SGDLS and CDR2 is YYNGEE. CDR3 size: 13 residues.

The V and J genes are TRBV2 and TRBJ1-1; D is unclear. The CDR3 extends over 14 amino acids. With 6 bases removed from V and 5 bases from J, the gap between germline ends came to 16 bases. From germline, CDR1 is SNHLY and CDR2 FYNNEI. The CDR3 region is CASSALLPGTEAFF. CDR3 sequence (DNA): TGTGCCAGCAGCGCACTCTTACCGGGAACTGAAGCTTTCTTT.

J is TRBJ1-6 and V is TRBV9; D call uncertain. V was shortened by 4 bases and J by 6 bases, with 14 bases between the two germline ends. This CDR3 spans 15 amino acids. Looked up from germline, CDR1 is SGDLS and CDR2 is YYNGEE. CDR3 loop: CASSPGRVGNSPLHF. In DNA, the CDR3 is TGTGCCAGCAGCCCAGGTCGAGTCGGTAATTCACCCCTCCACTTT.

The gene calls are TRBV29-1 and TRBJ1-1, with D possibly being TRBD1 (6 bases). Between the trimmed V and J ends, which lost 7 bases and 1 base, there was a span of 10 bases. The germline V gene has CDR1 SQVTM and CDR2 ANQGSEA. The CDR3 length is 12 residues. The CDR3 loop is CSAPTGNTEAFF. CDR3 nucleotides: TGCAGCGCTCCGACAGGGAACACTGAAGCTTTCTTT.

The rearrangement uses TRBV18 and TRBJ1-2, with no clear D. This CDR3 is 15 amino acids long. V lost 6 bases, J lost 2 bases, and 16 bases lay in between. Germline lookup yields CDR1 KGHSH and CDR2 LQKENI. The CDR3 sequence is CASSRLQTPNYGYTF. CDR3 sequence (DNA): TGTGCCAGCTCCCGGTTGCAAACGCCGAACTATGGCTACACCTTC.

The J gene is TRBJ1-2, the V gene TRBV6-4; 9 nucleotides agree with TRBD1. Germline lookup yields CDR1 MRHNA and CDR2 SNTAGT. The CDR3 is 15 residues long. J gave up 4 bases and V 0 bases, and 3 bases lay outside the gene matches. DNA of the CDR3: TGTGCCAGCAGTGACTCAGGGACAGGGACCTATGGCTACACCTTC. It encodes CASSDSGTGTYGYTF.

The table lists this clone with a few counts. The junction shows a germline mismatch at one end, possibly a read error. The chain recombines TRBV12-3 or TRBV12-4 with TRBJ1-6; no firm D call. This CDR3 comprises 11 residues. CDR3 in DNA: TGTGCCAGCAGTTTAGGTCCGGGGTTGGTCTTT. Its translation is CASSLGPGLVF.

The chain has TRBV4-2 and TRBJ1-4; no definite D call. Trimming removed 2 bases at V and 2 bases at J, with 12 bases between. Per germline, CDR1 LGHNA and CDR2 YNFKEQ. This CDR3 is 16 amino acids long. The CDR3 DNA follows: TGTGCCAGCAGCCAAATCGGGGAACTGACTAATGAAAAACTGTTTTTT. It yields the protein CASSQIGELTNEKLFF.

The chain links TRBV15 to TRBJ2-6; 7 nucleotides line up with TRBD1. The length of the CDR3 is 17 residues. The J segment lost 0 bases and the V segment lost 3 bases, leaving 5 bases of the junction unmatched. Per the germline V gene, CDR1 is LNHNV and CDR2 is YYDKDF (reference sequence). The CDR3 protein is CATSSGQEYSGANVLTF. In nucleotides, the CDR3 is TGTGCCACCAGCAGCGGACAGGAGTACTCTGGGGCCAACGTCCTGACTTTC. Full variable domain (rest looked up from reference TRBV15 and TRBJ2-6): DAMVIQNPRYQVTQFGKPVTLSCSQTLNHNVMYWYQQKSSQAPKLLFHYYDKDFNNEADTPDNFQSRRPNTSFCFLDIRSPGLGDTAMYLCATSSGQEYSGANVLTFGAGSRLTVL.

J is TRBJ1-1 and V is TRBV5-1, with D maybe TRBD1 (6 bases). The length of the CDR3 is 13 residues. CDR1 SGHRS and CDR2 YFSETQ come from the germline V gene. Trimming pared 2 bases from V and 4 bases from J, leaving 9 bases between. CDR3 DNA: TGCGCCAGCAGCTTTCAGGGGACCACTGAAGCTTTCTTT. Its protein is CASSFQGTTEAFF.

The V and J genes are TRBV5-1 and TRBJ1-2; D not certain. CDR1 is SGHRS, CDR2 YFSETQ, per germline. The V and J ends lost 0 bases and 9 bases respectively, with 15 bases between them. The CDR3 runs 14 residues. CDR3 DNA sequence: TGCGCCAGCAGCTTGGCAGGCCCCCCTCAAAGCTACACCTTC. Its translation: CASSLAGPPQSYTF.